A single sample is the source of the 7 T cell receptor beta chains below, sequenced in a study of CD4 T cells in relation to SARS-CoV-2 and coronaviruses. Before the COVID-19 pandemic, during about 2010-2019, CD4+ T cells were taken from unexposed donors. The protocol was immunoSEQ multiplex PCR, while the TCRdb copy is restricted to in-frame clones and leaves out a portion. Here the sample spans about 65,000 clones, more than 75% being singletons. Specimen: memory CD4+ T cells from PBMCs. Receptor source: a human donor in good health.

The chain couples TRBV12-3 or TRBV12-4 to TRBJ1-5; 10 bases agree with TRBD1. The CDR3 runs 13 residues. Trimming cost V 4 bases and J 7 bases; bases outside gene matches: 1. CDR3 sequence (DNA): TGTGCCAGCAGTTGGGACAGGGGACAGCCCCAGCATTTT. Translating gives CASSWDRGQPQHF.

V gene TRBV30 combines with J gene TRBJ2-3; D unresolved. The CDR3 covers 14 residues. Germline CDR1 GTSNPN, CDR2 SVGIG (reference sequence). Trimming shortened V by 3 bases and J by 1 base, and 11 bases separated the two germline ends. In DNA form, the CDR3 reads TGTGCCTGGAGGTCGGGTCTCGGCACAGATACGCAGTATTTT. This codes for CAWRSGLGTDTQYF.

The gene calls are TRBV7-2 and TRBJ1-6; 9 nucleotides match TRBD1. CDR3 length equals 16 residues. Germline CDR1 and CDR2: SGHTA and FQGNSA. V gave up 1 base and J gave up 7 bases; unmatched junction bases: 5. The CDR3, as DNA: TGTGCCAGCAGCTTAGATCGACAGGGGGTAAATTCACCCCTCCACTTT. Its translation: CASSLDRQGVNSPLHF.

The CDR3 here is CASSDPLRLLNYEQYF. Written as DNA, the CDR3 is TGTGCCAGCAGTGACCCTTTAAGACTTCTAAACTACGAGCAGTACTTC. V and J are TRBV2 and TRBJ2-7; no definite D call. Germline V gives CDR1 SNHLY, CDR2 FYNNEI. The CDR3 extends over 16 amino acids. V was pared by 3 bases and J by 3 bases, with 18 bases between.

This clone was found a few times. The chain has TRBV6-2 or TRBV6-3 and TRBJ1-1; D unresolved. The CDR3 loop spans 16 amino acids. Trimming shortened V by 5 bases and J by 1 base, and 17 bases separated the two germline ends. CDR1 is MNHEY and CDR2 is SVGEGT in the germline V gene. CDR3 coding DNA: TGTGCCAGCAGTCTATCCCTCGGGGAGGGGAACACTGAAGCTTTCTTT. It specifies CASSLSLGEGNTEAFF.

CDR3 protein: CASSSRTGNTEAFF. In DNA, the CDR3 is TGTGCCAGCAGTTCCCGGACAGGGAACACTGAAGCTTTCTTT. The chain is built from TRBV6-5 and TRBJ1-1; 7 nucleotides match TRBD1. CDR1 is MNHEY, CDR2 SVGAGI, per germline. The CDR3 is 14 residues long. J was trimmed by 1 base and V by 4 bases; bases with no gene match: 3.

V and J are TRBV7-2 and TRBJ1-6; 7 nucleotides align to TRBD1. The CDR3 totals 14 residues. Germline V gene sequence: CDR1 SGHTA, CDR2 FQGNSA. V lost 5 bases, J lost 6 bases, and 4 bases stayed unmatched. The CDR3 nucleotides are TGTGCCAGCAGCGCACAGGGGAGTAATTCACCCCTCCACTTT. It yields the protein CASSAQGSNSPLHF.